The present TCR beta chain was sequenced within a study of blood T cell repertoires in COVID-19. Across the study: PBMCs, B-cell-depleted T cells, or T cells provided the cDNA or gDNA that made up the material.

The protocol was immunoSEQ multiplex PCR, while the TCRdb copy is restricted to in-frame clones and leaves out a portion. The data hold over 150,000 clones, with roughly 85% observed a single time. V dropped 6 bases and J dropped 6 bases, with 14 bases sitting between them. There are 14 residues in the CDR3. Germline assignment: CDR1 MDHEN and CDR2 SYDVKM. Material for sequencing was PBMCs or T cells enriched from blood (not recorded which). The chain links TRBV28 to TRBJ2-2; D not resolved. This receptor was identified in a man aged 35-49 years who had recovered from COVID-19. The CDR3 DNA follows: TGTGCCAGCAGCAGTTCCGGGTTGGCCGGGGAGCTGTTTTTT. Translated: CASSSSGLAGELFF.